This T cell receptor (beta chain) emerged from a study of cytomegalovirus exposure and HLA in healthy donors. Across the whole study: Early released data comprised 80 million to 90 million unique TCRs from HLA-typed donors. Study-wide findings and caveats: A later analysis revealed that TCR association rates differed between HLA loci, peaking at DRB1 and bottoming out at HLA-C. Only CMV serostatus was available as immune exposure information. Later analysis demonstrated an association between a missense DCLRE1C variant and TCR beta V- and J-gene trimming.

Trimming removed 7 bases from V and 13 bases from J, with 21 bases in between. CDR3 length: 12 residues. Germline loops: CDR1 SQVTM, CDR2 ANQGSEA. PCR employed 60 Vbeta and 13 Jbeta primers. Here immunoSEQ multiplex PCR was the method, and the copy in TCRdb shows in-frame clones only, minus some. The sample shows about 160,000 clones, 80% of them seen only once. As to this clone: The antigen remains undetermined.

The receptor comes from a man aged 25 to 45 in good health and CMV-seronegative. The sample taken for sequencing was PBMCs. V is TRBV29-1 and J is TRBJ2-3; D uncertain. This chain's CDR3 is CSAPFYESAEYF. Here the CDR3 DNA reads TGCAGCGCCCCCTTCTATGAGTCCGCGGAGTATTTT.